The next 9 T cell receptor beta chains were all read from a single sample in a study. The sorted Tregs were CD4+CD25+CD127-/low cells. TRBV12-4/TRBJ1-2 clonotypes were amplified with adaptor-ligated barcode primers. TCRdb reanalysed the multiplex PCR reads using MiXCR and keeps one entry per CDR3 protein. The table includes 430 or so distinct CDR3 sequences, approximately 28% detected once. The sample was tumor-infiltrating Tregs sorted from the breast tumor. These receptors were collected from a female donor with breast cancer.

By sample fraction, this clonotype is medium-sized (0.01 to 0.1%). The rearrangement links TRBV12-3 or TRBV12-4 to TRBJ1-2; D remains ambiguous. With 2 bases removed from V and 8 bases from J, the gap between germline ends came to 12 bases. This CDR3 is built from 13 residues. The CDR3 spells CASSLNPSSGYTF. CDR3 coding DNA: TGTGCCAGCAGTTTAAACCCTTCTTCGGGCTACACCTTC.

For this clonotype: One junction end does not reproduce the germline sequence, and a read error may be involved. V usage is TRBV12-3 or TRBV12-4 and J usage is TRBJ1-2; D is unresolved. The CDR3 loop spans 15 amino acids. DNA for the CDR3: TGTGTCAGCACCTCGGGCAGGCCCGCAGACTATGGCTACACCTTC. Protein product: CVSTSGRPADYGYTF.

With regard to this clonotype: The CDR3 end shows no conserved phenylalanine or tryptophan, and so a read error is likely. The rearrangement links TRBV12-3 or TRBV12-4 to TRBJ1-2, with D tentatively TRBD1 (5 bases). This CDR3 is 13 amino acids long. Trimming shortened V by 2 bases and J by 8 bases, and 12 bases separated the two germline ends. The CDR3 nucleotides read TGTGCCAGCAGTTTACTAGGGGCGGGAGGCTACACCTAC. Translated, it gives CASSLLGAGGYTY.

In the case of this clonotype: A read error may produce the germline difference seen at one junction end. The chain carries TRBV12-3 or TRBV12-4 and TRBJ1-2; the D is unclear. CDR3 length: 12 residues. This CDR3 is CASNAVVYGYTF. The CDR3 DNA sequence: TGTGCCAGCAATGCGGTGGTCTATGGATACACCTTC.

This clonotype has a handful of counts. The rearrangement joins TRBV12-3 or TRBV12-4 to TRBJ1-1; 7 bases line up with TRBD1. The CDR3 has 14 residues. Trimming cost V 2 bases and J 5 bases; bases outside gene matches: 5. CDR3 in DNA: TGTGCCAGCAGTTTACGACAGGGAGGAACTGAAGCTTTCTTT. Protein sequence: CASSLRQGGTEAFF.

This clonotype ranks as hyperexpanded. The gene calls are TRBV12-3 or TRBV12-4 and TRBJ1-2, with a weak D call TRBD1 (5 bases). V was shortened by 5 bases and J by 1 base, with 17 bases between the two germline ends. The CDR3 runs to 16 residues. In nucleotides, the CDR3 is TGTGCCAGCAGTCCGAGGGACCACTCCCTTAACTATGGCTACACCTTC. Amino acids: CASSPRDHSLNYGYTF.

This clonotype qualifies as medium-sized. V and J are TRBV12-3 or TRBV12-4 and TRBJ1-2, with D maybe TRBD1 (6 bases). This CDR3 comprises 14 residues. V was pared by 0 bases and J by 8 bases, with 13 bases between. In nucleotides, the CDR3 is TGTGCCAGCAGTTTAGCGCAGGGGTTTGAGGGCTACACCTTC. Its protein is CASSLAQGFEGYTF.

V is TRBV12-3 or TRBV12-4 and J is TRBJ1-2; D gene ambiguous. CDR3 length equals 9 residues. The CDR3 loop is CAALNGYTF. For the CDR3, the DNA is TGTGCGGCCCTGAATGGCTACACCTTC.

On this clonotype: An end of the junction differs from the germline gene, which may be a read error. The J gene is TRBJ1-2, the V gene TRBV12-3 or TRBV12-4; TRBD1 is a possible D gene (6 bases). CDR3 length: 16 amino acids. The CDR3 loop is CGSSSDRMERSYGYTF. As DNA, the CDR3 is TGTGGCAGCAGCTCGGACAGAATGGAGAGGAGCTATGGCTACACCTTC.